The rows below give T cell receptor beta chains drawn from one sample of a study of blood T cell repertoires in COVID-19. Measured with immunoSEQ multiplex PCR; TCRdb has only the in-frame clones, and not every one. This sample has 220,000 or so clones, with almost 90% found just once. Source material: PBMCs or T cells enriched from blood (not recorded which). Receptors originate from a man aged 25 to 40 who had been exposed to COVID-19. CDR3s include the opening cysteine and the closing phenylalanine or tryptophan.

17	TRBV29-1	TRBJ2-2	CSVARLTGIMNTGELFF
19	TRBV11-3	TRBJ2-5	CASSSGSSGGPRRQETQYF
14	TRBV6-5	TRBJ2-7	CASSYSRAPGEQYF
18	TRBV4-1	TRBJ2-3	CASSPIHGGGGNTDTQYF
15	TRBV9	TRBJ1-5	CASSVDGTANQPQHF
14	TRBV6-5	TRBJ1-1	CASRQGGRAIEAFF
17	TRBV9	TRBJ2-1	CASSVGAKAGGENEQFF
14	TRBV5-8	TRBJ2-1	CASSLGTDYNEQFF
15	TRBV7-3	TRBJ1-3	CASSLTSTSGNTIYF
16	TRBV5-4	TRBJ1-6	CASSFEAHSLNSPLHF
14	TRBV19	TRBJ1-2	CASRGGAGGYGYTF
16	TRBV5-8	TRBJ1-3	CASIQTHLSSGNTIYF
14	TRBV5-4	TRBJ1-5	CASSSSGLNQPQHF
17	TRBV18	TRBJ1-2	CASSPPPGAPLGYGYTF
13	TRBV2	TRBJ1-2	CASSTGTGYGYTF
14	TRBV5-6	TRBJ2-7	CASTLDRGTYEQYF
15	TRBV6-5	TRBJ2-1	CASDVAGRGYNEQFF
17	TRBV6-2/TRBV6-3	TRBJ1-6	CASSYSRTGANNSPLHF
11	TRBV7-9	TRBJ1-5	CASGGDQPQHF
13	TRBV29-1	TRBJ2-7	CSVESPASYEQYF
11	TRBV6-5	TRBJ2-1	CASSYGTGQFF
14	TRBV7-9	TRBJ2-7	CASSLAGAVYEQYF
14	TRBV19	TRBJ1-1	CASSPAGGYTEAFF
16	TRBV7-6	TRBJ2-2	CASSSGRPTNTGELFF
14	TRBV6-1	TRBJ1-3	CASSQGQEGNTIYF
15	TRBV6-4	TRBJ2-3	CASSLRLASADTQYF
14	TRBV29-1	TRBJ1-1	CSVLGTGVNTEAFF
15	TRBV30	TRBJ1-6	CAWSVGRSPGSPLHF
17	TRBV3-1/TRBV3-2	TRBJ2-1	CASSQALPGQFYNEQFF
18	TRBV19	TRBJ2-7	CASSLSGLAGGPSYEQYF
14	TRBV27	TRBJ1-1	CASSLGGVNTEAFF
14	TRBV30	TRBJ1-3	CACSQGAGGNTIYF
13	TRBV12-3/TRBV12-4	TRBJ1-3	CASTFTRGDTIYF
13	TRBV11-2	TRBJ2-5	CASSLDRAETQYF
15	TRBV11-2	TRBJ1-1	CASSLWPGDDTEAFF
16	TRBV11-3	TRBJ2-3	CASSLTTSASTDTQYF
14	TRBV18	TRBJ1-1	CASSPDRLNTEAFF
15	TRBV5-1	TRBJ1-1	CASSLAVAGVTEAFF
16	TRBV7-2	TRBJ1-6	CASSLGLGQGISPLHF
14	TRBV10-2	TRBJ1-6	CASSESGTASPLHF
14	TRBV18	TRBJ2-7	CASSITGMAYEQYF
13	TRBV2	TRBJ1-4	CASRTGLKEKLFF
15	TRBV6-1	TRBJ1-6	CASSEERGGNSPLHF
15	TRBV12-5	TRBJ1-6	CASGLAETGVGPLHF
15	TRBV7-8	TRBJ2-7	CASSLAPAVREEQYF
12	TRBV19	TRBJ2-1	CASSIVAGEQFF
13	TRBV29-1	TRBJ2-1	CSGVQGARNEQFF
16	TRBV4-2	TRBJ1-4	CASSRDGGGVNEKLFF
13	TRBV12-3/TRBV12-4	TRBJ2-3	CASSLASTDTQYF
13	TRBV6-2/TRBV6-3	TRBJ1-6	CASSYSPRRPLHF
14	TRBV24-1	TRBJ2-7	CATRGGTWVYEQYF
11	TRBV19	TRBJ2-2	CASTEAGELFF
13	TRBV19	TRBJ1-1	CASSTTVNTEAFF